This T cell receptor (beta chain) was found in a study of molecular identifiers for immune sequencing clone quantification. Broader study findings: Clones above 20 RNA copies contained over 98% of effector molecules but under 1% of naive ones.

TCRdb reprocessed the PCR reads with MiXCR, giving one entry per CDR3 protein. Here the sample spans 490,000 or so distinct CDR3 sequences, over 20% being singletons. Trimming shortened V by 0 bases and J by 0 bases, and 9 bases separated the two germline ends. Germline values: CDR1 LGHNA, CDR2 YSLEER. This CDR3 is 16 amino acids long. The sample holds a few counts of this clonotype. Its antigen is undetermined. The V call is TRBV4-3, the J call TRBJ2-1; D ambiguous. The sample comprised naive CD8+ T cells from blood, with Jurkat cell RNA spiked in. As for subset: FACS-sorted CD8+CD4-CCR7+CD45RA+ naive T cells. The TCR originated in a human donor in good health. Some libraries in this study had Jurkat cell RNA spiked in. The CDR3 sequence: CASSQDPVSSYNEQFF. CDR3 coding DNA: TGCGCCAGCAGCCAAGATCCGGTCAGCTCCTACAATGAGCAGTTCTTC.